This T cell receptor beta chain comes out of a study of identical twins. Remarks on this clonotype: Its antigen remains unidentified.

Every one of the donors was a healthy Caucasian. A universal primer site was created by template switching, with the cDNA bearing unique molecular identifiers. TCRdb reanalysed the 5' RACE reads using MiXCR and keeps one entry per CDR3 protein. The sample holds around 480,000 distinct CDR3 sequences; about 13% are singletons and the top ten take approximately 1%. The CDR3 has 15 amino acids. V dropped 3 bases and J dropped 4; count of bases not matched to a gene: 3. Notes on the study in general: Beta out-of-frame twin sharing showed a weaker excess. Conclusions rested on cross-sectional statistics rather than following the same donors.

These same data were also listed under a study on yellow fever vaccine responses in identical twins.

The clonotype comes from a woman younger than 35 in good health. The material sequenced was CD4+ T cells sorted from blood. The V and J genes are TRBV12-3 or TRBV12-4 and TRBJ2-1; 10 bases fit TRBD1. CDR3 in DNA: TGTGCCAGCAGTTTCTTGGGACAGGGGTACAATGAGCAGTTCTTC. Translating gives CASSFLGQGYNEQFF.